This T cell receptor (beta chain) comes out of a study of cytomegalovirus exposure and HLA in healthy donors. 13 Jbeta primers and 60 Vbeta primers were used for the PCR. The assay was immunoSEQ multiplex PCR, and TCRdb's table has in-frame clones only and misses some. The data contain 90,000 to 150,000 clones, about four fifths of them singletons. Study-level findings and limits: Several top significant clusters appeared, in a later analysis, to be linked to common viral pathogens. A missense DCLRE1C variant was associated with V- and J-gene trimming of TCR beta chains in a later analysis, and an independent cohort replicated the association.

The donors, nominally healthy at sampling, likely had unrecorded immune exposures. This clone was recorded a few times. Its target is unknown. With 0 bases removed from V and 2 bases from J, the gap between germline ends came to 8 bases. The CDR3 runs to 14 residues. The germline V gene has CDR1 SGHTS and CDR2 YDEGEE. This clonotype was obtained from a woman aged 40-49 years in good health and CMV-seronegative. Specimen: PBMCs. J is TRBJ1-2 and V is TRBV5-8; no clear D. CDR3 nucleotide sequence: TGTGCCAGCAGCTTGGAACCGACAAACTATGGCTACACCTTC. Translation: CASSLEPTNYGYTF.